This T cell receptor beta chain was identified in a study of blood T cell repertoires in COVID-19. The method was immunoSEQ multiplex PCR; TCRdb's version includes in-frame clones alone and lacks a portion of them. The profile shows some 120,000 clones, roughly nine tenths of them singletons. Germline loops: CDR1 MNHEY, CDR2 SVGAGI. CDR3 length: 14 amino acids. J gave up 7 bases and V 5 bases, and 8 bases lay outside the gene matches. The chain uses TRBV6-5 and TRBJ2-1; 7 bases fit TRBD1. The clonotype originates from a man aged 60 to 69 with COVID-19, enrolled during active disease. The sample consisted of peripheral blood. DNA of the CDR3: TGTGCCAGCAGTCCCCAGGGGGATAGGAATGAGCAGTTCTTC. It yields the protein CASSPQGDRNEQFF.